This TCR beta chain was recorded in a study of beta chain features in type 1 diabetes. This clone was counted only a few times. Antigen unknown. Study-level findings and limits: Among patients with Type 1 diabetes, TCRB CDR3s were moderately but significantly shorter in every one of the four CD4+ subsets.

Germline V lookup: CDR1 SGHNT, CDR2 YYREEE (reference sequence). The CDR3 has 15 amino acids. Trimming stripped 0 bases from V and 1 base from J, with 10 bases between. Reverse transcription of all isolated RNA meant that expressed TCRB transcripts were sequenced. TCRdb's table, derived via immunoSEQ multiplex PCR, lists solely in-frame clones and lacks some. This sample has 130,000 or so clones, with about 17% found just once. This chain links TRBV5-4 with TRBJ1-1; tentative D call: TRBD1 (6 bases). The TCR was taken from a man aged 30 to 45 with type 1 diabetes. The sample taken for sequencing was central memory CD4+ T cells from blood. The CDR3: CASSLARGANTEAFF. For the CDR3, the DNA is TGTGCCAGCAGCTTGGCGCGGGGGGCGAACACTGAAGCTTTCTTT.